The 5 T cell receptor beta chains below come from one sample, sequenced in a study of blood T cell repertoires in COVID-19 (dated by TCRdb to about 2020). Library prep was done by the immunoSEQ multiplex PCR assay. TCRdb obtained this table from immuneACCESS and retained in-frame rearrangements with V and J assigned. These tables miss some clones; where compared with another copy, unresolved V genes account for less than half of the shortfall, and the remainder is unexplained. This sample lists 60,000 to 90,000 clones; around two thirds were detected once. Around 2.6% of the sample is in the top ten clones. The sample was peripheral blood. These receptors all come from a human donor with acute or convalescent COVID-19. The donor label of this sample is uncertain.

The rearrangement joins TRBV5-1 to TRBJ1-1; D may be TRBD1 (5 bases). The germline CDR1 and CDR2 sequences are SGHRS and YFSETQ. Trimming took off 0 bases at V and 4 bases at J, with 7 bases between the two ends. This CDR3 region has 13 residues. CDR3 region: CASSLGGPTEAFF. The DNA of the CDR3 is TGCGCCAGCAGCTTGGGGGGCCCCACTGAAGCTTTCTTT.

This chain connects TRBV19 to TRBJ2-3, with D tentatively TRBD2 (6 bases). The V and J ends lost 9 bases and 0 bases respectively, with 16 bases between them. The CDR3 spans 15 residues. CDR1 LNHDA and CDR2 SQIVND come from the germline V gene (reference sequence). The CDR3 DNA reads as TGTGCCAGCACCGGGAGTAGCGGTAGCACAGATACGCAGTATTTT. Translation: CASTGSSGSTDTQYF.

This clone has just one count. The rearrangement joins TRBV4-3 to TRBJ2-2, with TRBD1 matching over 8 bases. Trimming took 3 bases from V and 2 from J; bases not matched to a gene: 8. The length of the CDR3 is 17 residues. Germline CDR1 is LGHNA and CDR2 is YSLEER. The chain's CDR3 is CASSQGPTGVNTGELFF. The CDR3 DNA reads TGCGCCAGCAGCCAGGGGCCGACAGGGGTAAACACCGGGGAGCTGTTTTTT.

The chain recombines TRBV3-1 (or the pseudogene TRBV3-2) with TRBJ2-7, with TRBD1 as a possible D gene (6 bases). Germline V CDR1 and CDR2: LGHDT, YNNKEL (reference sequence). The CDR3 has 14 amino acids. Trimming left V 1 base short and J 5 bases short, with 12 bases between. The CDR3 region has the DNA TGTGCCAGCAGCCAAGGATCCGACAGGAACGAGCAGTACGTC. Amino acid sequence: CASSQGSDRNEQYV.

V and J are TRBV11-2 and TRBJ2-1; D remains ambiguous. This CDR3 comprises 13 residues. The V end lost 5 bases, the J end lost 7 bases, and 12 bases lay between the germline ends. Germline loops: CDR1 SGHAT, CDR2 FQNNGV. The CDR3 nucleotides read TGTGCCAGCAGCACCCCCTACTGGAATGAGCAGTTCTTC. Protein sequence: CASSTPYWNEQFF.